The T cell receptor (beta chain) described here comes from a study of shared clonotypes between healthy human individuals. Germline CDR1 MNHEY, CDR2 SMNVEV (reference sequence). CDR3 length equals 14 residues. V gave up 6 bases and J gave up 7 bases; unmatched junction bases: 8. Assay execution took place at the deep level. Genomic DNA (from each subset) was split evenly across several immunoSEQ plates. Assay used: immunoSEQ multiplex PCR; TCRdb lists only in-frame clones, some missing. This table holds about 360,000 clones, less than 85% found once. This sequence was found in a man younger than 40 in good health. The chain recombines TRBV27 with TRBJ1-4; 7 bases match TRBD1. Sequencing used memory CD4+ T cells sorted from blood. Indicated subset: CD45RA-negative fraction. The CDR3: CASSPGTVAEKLFF. The CDR3 DNA is TGTGCCAGCAGCCCCGGGACAGTCGCTGAAAAACTGTTTTTT. The full variable domain, in which reference TRBV27 and TRBJ1-4 provide the parts outside the CDR3, is EAQVTQNPRYLITVTGKKLTVTCSQNMNHEYMSWYRQDPGLGLRQIYYSMNVEVTDKGDVPEGYKVSRKEKRNFPLILESPSPNQTSLYFCASSPGTVAEKLFFGSGTQLSVL.